Each of the 31 T cell receptor beta chains below was sequenced from the same sample in a study of cytomegalovirus exposure and HLA in healthy donors. The study ran its PCR with 60 Vbeta and 13 Jbeta primers. Only in-frame clones appear in the TCRdb table, and some are missing; sequencing was by immunoSEQ multiplex PCR. Of roughly 130,000 clones in the sample, more than 75% were seen once. The sample was PBMCs. The receptors derive from a female donor in good health and CMV-seronegative.

This clone was counted once. This chain links TRBV2 with TRBJ2-5; 7 bases map to TRBD1. Germline-derived CDR1 and CDR2 are SNHLY and FYNNEI. V lost 7 bases to trimming and J lost 1 base; unmatched junction nucleotides: 6. The CDR3 loop spans 14 amino acids. The CDR3 is CASTRGQLQETQYF. In DNA form, the CDR3 reads TGTGCCAGCACTCGGGGACAGCTCCAAGAGACCCAGTACTTC.

The rearrangement links TRBV2 to TRBJ2-2; 12 bases are a match to TRBD2. The CDR3 covers 15 residues. CDR1 is SNHLY, CDR2 FYNNEI, per germline. The ends lost 7 bases at V and 8 bases at J; junction bases unmatched: 8. The DNA of the CDR3 is TGTGCCAGCACCACTCGGACTAGCGGGACGGGGGAGCTGTTTTTT. Protein sequence: CASTTRTSGTGELFF. The whole variable domain, remainder taken from reference TRBV2 and TRBJ2-2, is EPEVTQTPSHQVTQMGQEVILRCVPISNHLYFYWYRQILGQKVEFLVSFYNNEISEKSEIFDDQFSVERPDGSNFTLKIRSTKLEDSAMYFCASTTRTSGTGELFFGEGSRLTVL.

The chain is built from TRBV5-4 and TRBJ2-1; TRBD2 matches 11 bases. Per germline, CDR1 SGHNT and CDR2 YYREEE (reference sequence). There are 16 residues in the CDR3. V lost 4 bases and J lost 3; bases outside the gene matches: 6. The CDR3 DNA follows: TGTGCCAGCAGCACTCTAGCGGGGGGCCACTACAATGAGCAGTTCTTC. Protein sequence: CASSTLAGGHYNEQFF. The whole variable domain, remainder taken from reference TRBV5-4 and TRBJ2-1, is ETGVTQSPTHLIKTRGQQVTLRCSSQSGHNTVSWYQQALGQGPQFIFQYYREEENGRGNFPPRFSGLQFPNYSSELNVNALELDDSALYLCASSTLAGGHYNEQFFGPGTRLTVL.

This clone came up a few times. The chain couples TRBV5-4 to TRBJ1-2, with 9 bases fitting TRBD1. Trimming at V came to 4 bases and at J to 4 bases, leaving 11 bases not matched to a gene. The CDR3 consists of 16 residues. Germline CDR1 SGHNT, CDR2 YYREEE (reference sequence). The CDR3 loop is CASSKALQGASYGYTF. The CDR3 nucleotides are TGTGCCAGCAGCAAAGCCCTACAGGGGGCAAGCTATGGCTACACCTTC.

CDR3 protein: CASSYAGQSYGYTF. CDR3 in DNA: TGTGCCAGCAGTTACGCGGGACAGTCCTATGGCTACACCTTC. The chain joins TRBV28 to TRBJ1-2; 7 bases align to TRBD1. The trim removed 4 bases at V and 4 bases at J, leaving 6 bases unmatched. Germline V gene lookup returns CDR1 MDHEN and CDR2 SYDVKM. This CDR3 spans 14 amino acids.

This rearrangement joins TRBV2 to TRBJ2-1; 7 bases are a match to TRBD2. Per the germline V gene, CDR1 is SNHLY and CDR2 is FYNNEI. The CDR3 sequence is 14 residues long. Unmatched junction bases numbered 7, after V lost 4 bases and J lost 7 bases. CDR3 bases: TGTGCCAGCAGTGCACGGGGGGATGGGAATGAGCAGTTCTTC. As protein: CASSARGDGNEQFF.

The chain employs TRBV6-1 and TRBJ1-1, with D maybe TRBD1 (5 bases). The V gene lost 3 bases and the J gene lost 5 bases, with 13 bases spanning the gap. CDR1 and CDR2 from the germline V gene are MNHNS and SASEGT. The CDR3 loop spans 14 amino acids. DNA for the CDR3: TGTGCCAGCAGTGATGGGTGGGGGAGGACTGAAGCTTTCTTT. Its translation: CASSDGWGRTEAFF.

Points on this clone: Compared with germline, one end of the junction differs, possibly owing to a read error. V and J are TRBV30 and TRBJ1-2, with TRBD1 matching over 9 bases. Germline V gene sequence: CDR1 GTSNPN, CDR2 SVGIG (reference sequence). The CDR3 extends over 11 amino acids. The CDR3 DNA reads as TGTGCCTGGACTACAGGGGGCGGCTACCCCTTC. This codes for CAWTTGGGYPF. Full variable domain (outside the CDR3, taken from reference TRBV30 and TRBJ1-2): SQTIHQWPATLVQPVGSPLSLECTVEGTSNPNLYWYRQAAGRGLQLLFYSVGIGQISSEVPQNLSASRPQDRQFILSSKKLLLSDSGFYLCAWTTGGGYPFGSGTRLTVV.

This chain links TRBV30 with TRBJ2-2; D is undetermined. V lost 4 bases, J lost 2 bases, and 8 bases lay in between. This CDR3 spans 13 amino acids. Germline V gene lookup returns CDR1 GTSNPN and CDR2 SVGIG (reference sequence). This CDR3 is CAWTVINTGELFF. CDR3 nucleotides: TGTGCCTGGACAGTGATCAACACCGGGGAGCTGTTTTTT.

The gene calls are TRBV5-4 and TRBJ2-3, with a weak D call TRBD2 (6 bases). V was clipped by 6 bases and J by 4 bases, with 12 bases between them. The CDR3 consists of 13 residues. Germline-derived CDR1 and CDR2 are SGHNT and YYREEE (reference sequence). CDR3: CASTPGVADTQYF. In DNA, the CDR3 is TGTGCCAGCACCCCGGGGGTGGCAGATACGCAGTATTTT.

The chain is built from TRBV5-1 and TRBJ2-1; 9 bases match TRBD1. Germline-derived CDR1 and CDR2 are SGHRS and YFSETQ. The CDR3 is 16 amino acids. Trimming at V came to 1 base and at J to 5 bases, leaving 7 bases not matched to a gene. Here the CDR3 DNA reads TGCGCCAGCAGCTTGTTTGGGACAGGGACCAACAATGAGCAGTTCTTC. Translation: CASSLFGTGTNNEQFF.

The DNA of the CDR3 is TGTGCCAGCAGTAACCGACAGGGGAGGGGGACTGAAGCTTTCTTT. Translated: CASSNRQGRGTEAFF. The rearrangement uses TRBV28 and TRBJ1-1, with TRBD1 identical over 8 bases. J was trimmed by 5 bases and V by 5 bases; bases with no gene match: 10. The germline V gene has CDR1 MDHEN and CDR2 SYDVKM. This CDR3 comprises 15 residues.

The chain is built from TRBV10-2 and TRBJ2-7, with 7 bases aligning to TRBD1. CDR3 length: 12 residues. Trimming at V came to 7 bases and at J to 5 bases, leaving 5 bases not matched to a gene. Germline V CDR1 and CDR2: WSHSY, SAAADI. The CDR3 sequence is CASTPTGNEQYF. The DNA of the CDR3 is TGCGCCAGCACTCCGACAGGGAACGAGCAGTACTTC.

The gene calls are TRBV19 and TRBJ1-5; D possibly corresponds to TRBD1 (5 bases). Germline CDR1 reads LNHDA; CDR2 reads SQIVND (reference sequence). Trimming stripped 3 bases from V and 5 bases from J, with 17 bases between. CDR3 length: 16 amino acids. The DNA for the CDR3 is TGTGCCAGTAGTATCTTTGCTCCGGGACTCTATCAGCCCCAGCATTTT. The encoded protein is CASSIFAPGLYQPQHF.

V gene TRBV4-3 combines with J gene TRBJ1-4; tentative D call: TRBD1 (6 bases). CDR3 length equals 14 residues. V lost 4 bases and J 5 bases, leaving 11 bases between the germline ends. Germline values: CDR1 LGHNA, CDR2 YSLEER. CDR3 in amino acids: CASSPQGFNEKLFF. CDR3 DNA sequence: TGCGCCAGCAGCCCACAGGGCTTCAATGAAAAACTGTTTTTT.

This clone was observed a single time. This chain joins TRBV19 and TRBJ1-6; no firm D call. This CDR3 is 15 amino acids long. Trimming took off 3 bases at V and 2 bases at J, with 8 bases between the two ends. Germline assignment: CDR1 LNHDA and CDR2 SQIVND (reference sequence). This CDR3 is CASSMRLTYNSPLHF. CDR3 bases: TGTGCCAGTAGTATGCGTTTAACCTATAATTCACCCCTCCACTTT.

This chain joins TRBV27 and TRBJ2-7; 9 bases agree with TRBD1. In germline, CDR1 is MNHEY, CDR2 SMNVEV (reference sequence). The V gene end was trimmed by 5 bases and the J gene end by 5 bases; junction bases not matched to a gene: 13. There are 16 residues in the CDR3. The CDR3 region has the DNA TGTGCCAGCAGTCTACTTATAGGGACAGGGATTCACGAGCAGTACTTC. Protein sequence: CASSLLIGTGIHEQYF.

This clone was counted between two and nine times. This chain uses TRBV6-5 with TRBJ2-1; TRBD2 matches at 14 bases. Looked up from germline, CDR1 is MNHEY and CDR2 is SVGAGI. V was pared by 4 bases and J by 10 bases, with 3 bases of the junction left unmatched. CDR3 length: 14 residues. The DNA of the CDR3 is TGTGCCAGCAGTTTAAGACTAGCGGGGGGGGAGCAGTTCTTC. Translated, it gives CASSLRLAGGEQFF.

The gene calls are TRBV9 and TRBJ1-1, with 9 bases matching TRBD1. This CDR3 contains 15 residues. Trimming at V came to 3 bases and at J to 6 bases, leaving 9 bases not matched to a gene. CDR1 and CDR2 (germline): SGDLS, YYNGEE. For the CDR3, the DNA is TGTGCCAGCAGCGCCCGAGGGACAGGGAAACCTGAAGCTTTCTTT. This translates into CASSARGTGKPEAFF.

The chain combines TRBV15 with TRBJ1-2, with D uncertain. CDR1 and CDR2 (germline): LNHNV, YYDKDF (reference sequence). The germline V and J ends were trimmed by 0 bases and 8 bases, with 13 bases remaining between them. This CDR3 region has 14 residues. CDR3 protein: CATSRDPAGGGYTF. DNA of the CDR3: TGTGCCACCAGCAGAGATCCCGCAGGTGGGGGCTACACCTTC.

The chain employs TRBV11-2 and TRBJ2-5; tentatively, D is TRBD1 (6 bases). The CDR3 runs 15 residues. The V gene's germline CDR1 is SGHAT and CDR2 FQNNGV. The V gene lost 4 bases and the J gene lost 1 base, with 13 bases spanning the gap. The CDR3 loop is CASSSLGTLQETQYF. The CDR3 DNA sequence: TGTGCCAGCAGCTCCTTAGGGACACTCCAAGAGACCCAGTACTTC.

This clone was recorded only once. The CDR3 protein is CASSSPLDRAGELFF. DNA of the CDR3: TGTGCCAGCAGCTCCCCCCTTGACAGGGCCGGGGAGCTGTTTTTT. The chain employs TRBV11-2 and TRBJ2-2; 7 bases map to TRBD1. Trimming at V came to 4 bases and at J to 6 bases, leaving 8 bases not matched to a gene. The CDR3 is 15 amino acids. CDR1 and CDR2 from the germline V gene are SGHAT and FQNNGV.

The V call is TRBV5-8, the J call TRBJ1-5, with 10 bases matching TRBD1. Germline lookup yields CDR1 SGHTS and CDR2 YDEGEE. V dropped 0 bases and J dropped 6; count of bases not matched to a gene: 3. The CDR3 covers 15 residues. CDR3 coding DNA: TGTGCCAGCAGCTTGGCCAGGACAGGGGGTCAGCCCCAGCATTTT. This encodes CASSLARTGGQPQHF.

This clone has only one observation. Given the absence of the conserved phenylalanine or tryptophan at the CDR3 end, a read error is likely. The chain couples TRBV4-1 to TRBJ2-3, with D possibly matching TRBD2 (6 bases). V shed 4 bases and J shed 4 bases, with 18 bases lying between them. CDR1 is MGHRA and CDR2 is YSYEKL in the germline V gene. This CDR3 region has 16 residues. CDR3 sequence: CASSLGWEDGPDTQYL. CDR3 nucleotides: TGCGCCAGCAGCCTCGGGTGGGAGGACGGCCCAGATACGCAGTATCTT.

The chain has TRBV7-2 and TRBJ2-3; the D is unclear. Deletions cut 1 base from V and 0 bases from J, with 8 bases between. CDR1 is SGHTA, CDR2 FQGNSA, per germline. CDR3 length: 15 amino acids. The CDR3 is CASSLDYLSTDTQYF. CDR3 bases: TGTGCCAGCAGCTTAGACTACCTAAGCACAGATACGCAGTATTTT. The full variable domain, in which reference TRBV7-2 and TRBJ2-3 provide the parts outside the CDR3, is GAGVSQSPSNKVTEKGKDVELRCDPISGHTALYWYRQSLGQGLEFLIYFQGNSAPDKSGLPSDRFSAERTGGSVSTLTIQRTQQEDSAVYLCASSLDYLSTDTQYFGPGTRLTVL.

The chain recombines TRBV29-1 with TRBJ1-5, with a weak D call TRBD1 (6 bases). This CDR3 region has 11 residues. Looked up from germline, CDR1 is SQVTM and CDR2 is ANQGSEA. This chain's CDR3 is CSAGDNQPQHF. The CDR3 nucleotides read TGCAGTGCAGGGGACAATCAGCCCCAGCATTTT.

The sample holds one count of this clone. J is TRBJ2-7 and V is TRBV5-4, with D possibly TRBD1 on 6 matching bases. The V and J ends lost 3 bases and 4 bases respectively, with 8 bases between them. CDR1 and CDR2 (germline): SGHNT, YYREEE (reference sequence). This CDR3 region has 12 residues. CDR3 DNA: TGTGCCAGCAGCTCCAGGGGATACGAGCAGTACTTC. The encoded protein is CASSSRGYEQYF.

This sequence joins TRBV9 and TRBJ2-2, with TRBD2 matching 13 bases. Germline trimming cut 4 bases from V and 3 bases from J; bases unmatched to any gene: 15. The CDR3 has 20 amino acids. Germline CDR1 and CDR2: SGDLS and YYNGEE. Here the CDR3 reads CASSPRIRLAGGDDTGELFF. For the CDR3, the DNA is TGTGCCAGCAGCCCGAGGATAAGACTAGCGGGAGGCGACGACACCGGGGAGCTGTTTTTT.

The chain uses TRBV11-2 and TRBJ1-3; D is unresolved. The CDR3 consists of 14 residues. Trimming took off 1 base at V and 1 base at J, with 5 bases between the two ends. The germline V gene encodes CDR1 SGHAT and CDR2 FQNNGV. CDR3 amino acids: CASSLGRSGNTIYF. The CDR3 DNA reads TGTGCCAGCAGCTTAGGGCGGTCTGGAAACACCATATATTTT.

This clone was seen a few times. V gene TRBV19 combines with J gene TRBJ2-2; a possible D gene is TRBD1 (5 bases). Germline assignment: CDR1 LNHDA and CDR2 SQIVND (reference sequence). Trimming removed 6 bases at V and 5 bases at J, with 7 bases between. This CDR3 is 12 amino acids long. The CDR3 region is CASRKGTGELFF. CDR3 nucleotides: TGTGCCAGTAGGAAGGGGACCGGGGAGCTGTTTTTT.

The V and J genes are TRBV29-1 and TRBJ1-1, with a tentative D call TRBD1 (5 bases). CDR3 size: 14 residues. Germline loops: CDR1 SQVTM, CDR2 ANQGSEA. V was clipped by 1 base and J by 4 bases, with 13 bases between them. The CDR3 DNA follows: TGCAGCGTTGAAGCTCAGGGTGAGGCCACTGAAGCTTTCTTT. It specifies CSVEAQGEATEAFF.